This T cell receptor (beta chain) was captured in a study of T cells in localized non-small cell lung cancer. Details on this clone: Its antigen remains unidentified.

Regarding the study as a whole: Appearances in adjacent lung were noted for a median about 60 of the top 100 tumor clones. A single tumor region was sequenced, leaving heterogeneity possible. Measurement of T cell clonality placed uninvolved adjacent lung highest, above the level in tumor. Higher T cell density in the blood was associated with longer overall survival, whereas higher adjacent-lung clonality associated with shorter survival.

This CDR3 contains 13 residues. Trimming stripped 0 bases from V and 9 bases from J, with 7 bases between. Germline assignment: CDR1 SGHRS and CDR2 YFSETQ. The method was immunoSEQ multiplex PCR; TCRdb's version includes in-frame clones alone and lacks a portion of them. The sample lists 20,000 to 25,000 clones, approximately 84% occurring once. This receptor was taken from a man aged 35 to 70 with stage I lung adenocarcinoma. Sequencing used peripheral blood, obtained before any cancer treatment. The chain has TRBV5-1 and TRBJ1-6; D unresolved. CDR3 residues: CASSLAGISPLHF. The CDR3 nucleotides are TGCGCCAGCAGCTTGGCCGGGATTTCACCCCTCCACTTT.